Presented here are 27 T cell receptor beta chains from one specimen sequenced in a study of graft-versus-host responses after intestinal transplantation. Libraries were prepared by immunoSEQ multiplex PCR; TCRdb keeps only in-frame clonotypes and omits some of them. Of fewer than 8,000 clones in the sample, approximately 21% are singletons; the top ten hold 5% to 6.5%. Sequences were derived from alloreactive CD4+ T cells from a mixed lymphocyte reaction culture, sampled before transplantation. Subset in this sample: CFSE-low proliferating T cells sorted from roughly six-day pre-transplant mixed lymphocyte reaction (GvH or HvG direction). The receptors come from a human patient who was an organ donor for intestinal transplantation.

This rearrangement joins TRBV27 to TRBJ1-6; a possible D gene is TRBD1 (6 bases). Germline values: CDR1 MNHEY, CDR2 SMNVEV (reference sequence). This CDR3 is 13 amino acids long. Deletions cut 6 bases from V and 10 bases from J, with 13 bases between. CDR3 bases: TGTGCCAGCAGACAAGGGGGACGGTCACCCCTCCACTTT. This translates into CASRQGGRSPLHF.

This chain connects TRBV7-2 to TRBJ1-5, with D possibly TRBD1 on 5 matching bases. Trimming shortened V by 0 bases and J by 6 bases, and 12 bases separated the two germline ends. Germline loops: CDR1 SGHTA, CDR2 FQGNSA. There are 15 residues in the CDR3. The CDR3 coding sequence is TGTGCCAGCAGCTTAGCGGCGGGACGAAGTCAGCCCCAGCATTTT. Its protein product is CASSLAAGRSQPQHF.

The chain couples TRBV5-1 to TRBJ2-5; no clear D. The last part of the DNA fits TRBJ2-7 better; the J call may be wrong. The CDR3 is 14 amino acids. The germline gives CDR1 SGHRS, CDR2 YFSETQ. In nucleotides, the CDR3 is TGCGCCAGCAGCTTGGCGGGTGTTACCTACGAGCAGTACTTC. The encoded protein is CASSLAGVTYEQYF.

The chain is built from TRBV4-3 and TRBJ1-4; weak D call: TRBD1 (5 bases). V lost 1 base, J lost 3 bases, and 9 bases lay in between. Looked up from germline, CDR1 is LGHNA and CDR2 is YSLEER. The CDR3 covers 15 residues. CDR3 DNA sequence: TGCGCCAGCAGCCAAGGGGGACTCGCTAATGAAAAACTGTTTTTT. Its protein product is CASSQGGLANEKLFF.

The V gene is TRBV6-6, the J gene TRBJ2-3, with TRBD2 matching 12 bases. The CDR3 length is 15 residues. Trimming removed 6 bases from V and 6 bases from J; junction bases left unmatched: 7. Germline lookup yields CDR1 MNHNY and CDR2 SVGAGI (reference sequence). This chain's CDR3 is CASRPLAGGRDTQYF. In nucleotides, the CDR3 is TGTGCCAGCAGACCCCTAGCGGGGGGGAGGGATACGCAGTATTTT.

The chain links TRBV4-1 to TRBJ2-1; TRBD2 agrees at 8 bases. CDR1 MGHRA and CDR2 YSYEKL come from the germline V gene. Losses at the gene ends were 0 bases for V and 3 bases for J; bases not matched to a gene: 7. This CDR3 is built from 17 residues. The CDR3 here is CASSQDRGGHLYNEQFF. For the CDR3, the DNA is TGCGCCAGCAGCCAAGATCGGGGGGGGCACCTCTACAATGAGCAGTTCTTC.

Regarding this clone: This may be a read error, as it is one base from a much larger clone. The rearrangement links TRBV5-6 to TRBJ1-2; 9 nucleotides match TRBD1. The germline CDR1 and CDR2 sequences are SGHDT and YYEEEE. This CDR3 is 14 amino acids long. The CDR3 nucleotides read TGTGCCCGCAGAATTCTGACAGGGGGGTATGGCTACACCTTC. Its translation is CARRILTGGYGYTF.

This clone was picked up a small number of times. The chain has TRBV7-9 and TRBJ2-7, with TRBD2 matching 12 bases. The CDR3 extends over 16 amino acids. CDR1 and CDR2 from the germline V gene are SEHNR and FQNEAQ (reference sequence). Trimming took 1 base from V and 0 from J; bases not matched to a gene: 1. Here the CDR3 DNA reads TGTGCCAGCAGCTTAGGACTAGCGGGGGCCTCCTACGAGCAGTACTTC. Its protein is CASSLGLAGASYEQYF.

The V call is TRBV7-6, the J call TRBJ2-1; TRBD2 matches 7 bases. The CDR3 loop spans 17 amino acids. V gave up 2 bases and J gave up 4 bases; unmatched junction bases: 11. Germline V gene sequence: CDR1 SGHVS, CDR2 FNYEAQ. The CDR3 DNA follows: TGTGCCAGCAGCTTATCCCATAGCGGGTCGACATACAATGAGCAGTTCTTC. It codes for CASSLSHSGSTYNEQFF.

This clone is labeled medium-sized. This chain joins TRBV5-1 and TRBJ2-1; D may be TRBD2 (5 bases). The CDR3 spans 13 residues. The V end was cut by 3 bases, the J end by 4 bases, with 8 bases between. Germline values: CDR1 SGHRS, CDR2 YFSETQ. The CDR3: CASSSGMYNEQFF. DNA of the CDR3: TGCGCCAGCAGCTCCGGGATGTACAATGAGCAGTTCTTC.

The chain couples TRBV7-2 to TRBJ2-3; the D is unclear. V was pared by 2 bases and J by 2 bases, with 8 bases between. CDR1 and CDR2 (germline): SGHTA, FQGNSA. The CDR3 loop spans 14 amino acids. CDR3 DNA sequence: TGTGCCAGCAGCTTAATGGCATCCACAGATACGCAGTATTTT. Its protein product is CASSLMASTDTQYF.

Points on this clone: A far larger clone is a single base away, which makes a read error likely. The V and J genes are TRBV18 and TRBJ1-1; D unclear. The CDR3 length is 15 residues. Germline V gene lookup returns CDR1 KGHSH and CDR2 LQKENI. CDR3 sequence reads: CASSPMTAPNTGAFF. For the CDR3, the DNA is TGTGCCAGCTCACCAATGACCGCCCCGAACACTGGAGCTTTCTTT.

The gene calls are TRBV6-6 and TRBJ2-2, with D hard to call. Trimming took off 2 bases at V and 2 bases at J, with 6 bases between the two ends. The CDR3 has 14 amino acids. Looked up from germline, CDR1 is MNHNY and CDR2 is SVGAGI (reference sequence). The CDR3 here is CASSYLLNTGELFF. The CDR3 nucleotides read TGTGCCAGCAGTTACCTCTTAAACACCGGGGAGCTGTTTTTT.

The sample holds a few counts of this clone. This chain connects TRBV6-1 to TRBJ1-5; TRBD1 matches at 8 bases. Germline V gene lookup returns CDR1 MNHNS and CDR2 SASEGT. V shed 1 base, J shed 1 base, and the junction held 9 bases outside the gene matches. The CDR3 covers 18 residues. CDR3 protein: CASSEGQGARWSNQPQHF. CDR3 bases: TGTGCCAGCAGTGAAGGGCAGGGGGCGAGATGGAGCAATCAGCCCCAGCATTTT.

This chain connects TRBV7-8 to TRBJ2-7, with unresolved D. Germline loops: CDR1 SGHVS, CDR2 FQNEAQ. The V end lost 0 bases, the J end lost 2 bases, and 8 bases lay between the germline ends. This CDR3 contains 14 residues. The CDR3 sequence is CASSLALGTYEQYF. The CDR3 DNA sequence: TGTGCCAGCAGCTTAGCACTGGGGACCTACGAGCAGTACTTC. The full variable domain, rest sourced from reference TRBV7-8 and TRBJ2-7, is GAGVSQSPRYKVAKRGQDVALRCDPISGHVSLFWYQQALGQGPEFLTYFQNEAQLDKSGLPSDRFFAERPEGSVSTLKIQRTQQEDSAVYLCASSLALGTYEQYFGPGTRLTVT.

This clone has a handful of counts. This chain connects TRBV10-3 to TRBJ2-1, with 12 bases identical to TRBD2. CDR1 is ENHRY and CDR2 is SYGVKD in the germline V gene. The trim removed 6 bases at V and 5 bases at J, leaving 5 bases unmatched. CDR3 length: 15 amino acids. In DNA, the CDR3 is TGTGCCATCAGGACTAGCGGGGGACCTCACAATGAGCAGTTCTTC. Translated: CAIRTSGGPHNEQFF.

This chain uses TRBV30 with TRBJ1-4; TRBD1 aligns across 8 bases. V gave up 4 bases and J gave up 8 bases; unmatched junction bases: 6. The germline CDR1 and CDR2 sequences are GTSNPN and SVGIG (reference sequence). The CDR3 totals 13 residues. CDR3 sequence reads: CAWNDRGGEKLFF. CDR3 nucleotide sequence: TGTGCCTGGAATGACAGGGGTGGGGAAAAACTGTTTTTT.

Written as DNA, the CDR3 is TGTGCCAGCGGGGCCGCAGGGTTTGGAAACACCATATATTTT. This codes for CASGAAGFGNTIYF. The chain links TRBV11-3 to TRBJ1-3; D possibly corresponds to TRBD1 (5 bases). There are 14 residues in the CDR3. The V gene's germline CDR1 is SGHNT and CDR2 YENEEA. V was pared by 8 bases and J by 3 bases, with 14 bases between.

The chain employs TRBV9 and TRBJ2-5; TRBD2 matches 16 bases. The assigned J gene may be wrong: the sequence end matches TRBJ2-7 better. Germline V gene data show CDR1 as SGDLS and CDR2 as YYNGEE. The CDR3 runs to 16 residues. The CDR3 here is CASSPGTSGGEVEQYF. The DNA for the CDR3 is TGTGCCAGCAGCCCCGGGACTAGCGGGGGGGAGGTCGAGCAGTACTTC.

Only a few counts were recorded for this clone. CDR3 amino acids: CASTGTIQETQYF. The CDR3 region has the DNA TGTGCCAGCACCGGGACTATCCAAGAGACCCAGTACTTC. The rearrangement uses TRBV5-5 and TRBJ2-5; 7 nucleotides match TRBD2. With 6 bases clipped from V and 1 base from J, the junction kept 3 bases outside the gene matches. The germline gives CDR1 SGHKS, CDR2 YYEKEE (reference sequence). CDR3 length: 13 residues. The complete variable domain, with remaining parts taken from reference TRBV5-5 and TRBJ2-5, reads DAGVTQSPTHLIKTRGQQVTLRCSPISGHKSVSWYQQVLGQGPQFIFQYYEKEERGRGNFPDRFSARQFPNYSSELNVNALLLGDSALYLCASTGTIQETQYFGPGTRLLVL.

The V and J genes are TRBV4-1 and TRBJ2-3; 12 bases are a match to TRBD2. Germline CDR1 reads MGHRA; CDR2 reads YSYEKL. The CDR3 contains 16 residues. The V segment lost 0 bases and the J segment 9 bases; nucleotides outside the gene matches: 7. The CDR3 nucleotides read TGCGCCAGCAGCCAAGAGCGGACTAGCGGGGTGTGGACGCAGTATTTT. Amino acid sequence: CASSQERTSGVWTQYF.

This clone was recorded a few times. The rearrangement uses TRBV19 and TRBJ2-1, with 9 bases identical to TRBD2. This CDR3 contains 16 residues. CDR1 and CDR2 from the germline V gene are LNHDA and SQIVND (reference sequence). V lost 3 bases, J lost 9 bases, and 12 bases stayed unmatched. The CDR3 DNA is TGTGCCAGTAGTATCTTCAGCGGGGGGAGCCCCAGTGAGCAGTTCTTC. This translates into CASSIFSGGSPSEQFF.

The CDR3 DNA reads as TGTGCCAGCAGCTTCGGCAGGGGGGGCACTGAAGCTTTCTTT. Protein sequence: CASSFGRGGTEAFF. V gene TRBV11-1 combines with J gene TRBJ1-1; 7 bases are a match to TRBD1. Germline values: CDR1 SGHAT, CDR2 FQDESV (reference sequence). V lost 3 bases, J lost 4 bases, and 5 bases stayed unmatched. The CDR3 consists of 14 residues.

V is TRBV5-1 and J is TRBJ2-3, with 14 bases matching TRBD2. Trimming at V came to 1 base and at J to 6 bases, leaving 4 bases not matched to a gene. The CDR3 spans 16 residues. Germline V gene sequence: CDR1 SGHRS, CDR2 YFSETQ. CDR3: CASSLLGLAGVDTQYF. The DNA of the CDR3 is TGCGCCAGCAGCTTGCTGGGACTAGCGGGGGTGGATACGCAGTATTTT.

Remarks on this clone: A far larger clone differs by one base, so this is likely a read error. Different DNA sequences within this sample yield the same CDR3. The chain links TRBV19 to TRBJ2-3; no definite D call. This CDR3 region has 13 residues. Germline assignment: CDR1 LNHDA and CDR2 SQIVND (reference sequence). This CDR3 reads CASSILRTDTQYF. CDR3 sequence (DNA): TGTGCCAGCAGTATTTTGAGAACAGATACGCAGTATTTT.

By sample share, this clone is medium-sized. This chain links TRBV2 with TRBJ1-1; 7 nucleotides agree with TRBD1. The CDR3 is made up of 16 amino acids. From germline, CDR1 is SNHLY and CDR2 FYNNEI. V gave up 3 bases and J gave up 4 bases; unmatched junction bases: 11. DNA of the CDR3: TGTGCCAGCAGTGAGGACAGGCCGTCAATCTCCACTGAAGCTTTCTTT. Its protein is CASSEDRPSISTEAFF.

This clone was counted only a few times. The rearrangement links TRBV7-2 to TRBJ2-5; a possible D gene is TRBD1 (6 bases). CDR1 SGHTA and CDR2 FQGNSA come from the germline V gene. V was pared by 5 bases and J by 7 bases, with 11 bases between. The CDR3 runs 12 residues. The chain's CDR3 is CASSVRGGTQYF. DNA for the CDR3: TGTGCCAGCAGCGTCAGGGGTGGGACCCAGTACTTC.